Below, one T cell receptor (beta chain) is given with its context. The data derive from a study of blood T cell repertoires in COVID-19. As for the study in general: Sites in the United States, Italy and Spain provided acute and convalescent COVID-19 samples. Sources were T cells, B-cell-depleted T cells, or PBMCs; the material itself was cDNA or gDNA.

Looked up from germline, CDR1 is SGHRS and CDR2 is YFSETQ. This CDR3 spans 14 amino acids. V was clipped by 2 bases and J by 1 base, with 9 bases between them. In the original processing: The authors estimated nucleated cell counts from reference gene primer amplification. Sequencing used immunoSEQ multiplex PCR; TCRdb keeps in-frame clones, though not all of them. That table supplies the V and J calls and clone size; D and trimming were determined from the DNA. Of about 140,000 clones listed, more than 75% are singletons. The source is a man between 60 and 70 years old who had recovered from COVID-19. Material for sequencing was peripheral blood. V and J are TRBV5-1 and TRBJ2-5, with D tentatively TRBD1 (5 bases). The CDR3 sequence: CASSLRQGQETQYF. CDR3 nucleotides: TGCGCCAGCAGCTTAAGGCAGGGCCAAGAGACCCAGTACTTC.